This TCR beta chain was documented in a study of CD4+ T cells in melanoma. The study, taken as a whole, reports: Neoantigen-specific CD4+ T cells in melanoma reportedly had diverse differentiation states.

The CDR3 contains 15 residues. Trimming took off 3 bases at V and 3 bases at J, with 12 bases between the two ends. The germline CDR1 and CDR2 sequences are MNHNS and SASEGT. In the case of this clone: Its antigen is not identified.

The assay was immunoSEQ multiplex PCR, and TCRdb's table has in-frame clones only and misses some. The repertoire holds about 3,800 clones, with 62% as singletons. This sequence joins TRBV6-1 and TRBJ1-5; no clear D gene. The source of this sequence is a human donor with melanoma. The sequenced sample consisted of cells from a culture (not recorded whether cultured in vitro). The CDR3 region has the DNA TGTGCCAGCAGTGATGGCAGTACGGTCAATCAGCCCCAGCATTTT. Its protein product is CASSDGSTVNQPQHF.